The subject of this entry is one TCR beta chain. Antigen unknown. This specimen includes other DNA sequences encoding the same CDR3. Genomic DNA of every subset was divided equally among multiple immunoSEQ plates. Measured with immunoSEQ multiplex PCR; TCRdb has only the in-frame clones, and not every one. The sample yields about 2 million clones, roughly 95% seen once. The CDR3 spans 13 residues. Germline V lookup: CDR1 MGHRA, CDR2 YSYEKL. Trimming took off 0 bases at V and 4 bases at J, with 7 bases between the two ends. Naive CD8 cells, CD45RO-negative and positively selected for CCR7, excluded terminally differentiated effector memory CD45RA+ cells. The sample belongs to a study of shared clonotypes between healthy human individuals. Study-wide findings and caveats: Depth of sequencing was expected to influence donor clonotype sharing. Sampling included only blood; tissue repertoires likely differ.

The clonotype originates from a man between 18 and 35 years old in good health. Source material: naive CD8+ T cells sorted from blood. The rearrangement joins TRBV4-1 to TRBJ2-7, with TRBD1 as a possible D gene (6 bases). CDR3 sequence: CASSQDRGYEQYF. The CDR3 coding sequence is TGCGCCAGCAGCCAAGATAGGGGGTACGAGCAGTACTTC.